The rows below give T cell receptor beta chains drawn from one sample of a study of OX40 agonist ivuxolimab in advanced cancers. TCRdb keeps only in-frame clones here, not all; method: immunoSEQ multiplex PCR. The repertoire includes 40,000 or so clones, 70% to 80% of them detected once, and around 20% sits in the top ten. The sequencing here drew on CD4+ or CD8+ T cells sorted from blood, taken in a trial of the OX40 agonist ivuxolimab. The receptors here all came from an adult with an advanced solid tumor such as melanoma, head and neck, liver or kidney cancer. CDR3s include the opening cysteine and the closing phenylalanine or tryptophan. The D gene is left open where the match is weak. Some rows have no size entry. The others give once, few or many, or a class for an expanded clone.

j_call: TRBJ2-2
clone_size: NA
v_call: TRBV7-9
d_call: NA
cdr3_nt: TGTGCCAGCAGCTTTCGGCTAGCGTCCACCGGGGAGCTGTTTTTT
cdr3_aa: CASSFRLASTGELFF

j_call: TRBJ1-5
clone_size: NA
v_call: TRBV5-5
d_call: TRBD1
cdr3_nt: TGTGCCAGCAGCCGTGGACAGGATAGCAATCAGCCCCAGCATTTT
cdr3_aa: CASSRGQDSNQPQHF

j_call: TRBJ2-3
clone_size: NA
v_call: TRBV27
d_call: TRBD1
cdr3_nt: TGTGCCAGCAGTTTAGACACAGGGGGCCCAGATACGCAGTATTTT
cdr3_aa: CASSLDTGGPDTQYF

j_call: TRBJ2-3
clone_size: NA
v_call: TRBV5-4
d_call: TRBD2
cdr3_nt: TGTGCCAGCAGGGCTAGCGGGGCAGATACGCAGTATTTT
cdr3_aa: CASRASGADTQYF

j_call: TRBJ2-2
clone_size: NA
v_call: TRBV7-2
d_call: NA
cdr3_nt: TGTGCCAGCAAGATGACTGGGGTTACGGGGGAGCTGTTTTTT
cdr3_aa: CASKMTGVTGELFF

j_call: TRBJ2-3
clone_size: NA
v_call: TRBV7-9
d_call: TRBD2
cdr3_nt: TGTGCCAGCAGCAACCCGACTAGCGGTTATACGCAGTATTTT
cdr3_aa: CASSNPTSGYTQYF

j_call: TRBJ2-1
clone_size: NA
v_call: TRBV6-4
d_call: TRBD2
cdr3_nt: TGTGCCAGCAGTGAGAGGCGGGGGGGCCTCAATGAGCAGTTCTTC
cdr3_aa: CASSERRGGLNEQFF

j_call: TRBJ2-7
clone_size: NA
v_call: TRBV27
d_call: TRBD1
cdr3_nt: TGTGCCAGCAGTCTCGGGACAGGGGTGAGCTACGAGCAGTACTTC
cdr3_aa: CASSLGTGVSYEQYF

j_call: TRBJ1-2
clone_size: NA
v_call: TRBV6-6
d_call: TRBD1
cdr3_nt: TGTGCCAGCACCCAAGGTGATACAGGGGAATACGGCTACACCTTC
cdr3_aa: CASTQGDTGEYGYTF

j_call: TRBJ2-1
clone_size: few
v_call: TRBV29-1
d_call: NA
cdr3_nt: TGCAGCACCATGGTACGGGGCGATGAGCAGTTCTTC
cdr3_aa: CSTMVRGDEQFF

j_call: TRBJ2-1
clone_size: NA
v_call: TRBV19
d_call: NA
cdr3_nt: TGTGCCAGTGCCCCCCGGGGTTTTAGGGACATTTACAATGAGCAGTTCTTC
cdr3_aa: CASAPRGFRDIYNEQFF

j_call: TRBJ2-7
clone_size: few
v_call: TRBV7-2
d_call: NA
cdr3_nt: TGTGCCAGCAACCCCAGCCGGCTAGGATCCATCAACGAGCAGTACTTC
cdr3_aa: CASNPSRLGSINEQYF

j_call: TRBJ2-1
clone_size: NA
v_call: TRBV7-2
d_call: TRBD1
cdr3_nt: TGTGCCAGCAGCTTGGGACAGGGGCTCTCGAACCTATACAATGAGCAGTTCTTC
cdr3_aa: CASSLGQGLSNLYNEQFF

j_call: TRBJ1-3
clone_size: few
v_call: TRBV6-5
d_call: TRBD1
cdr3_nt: TGTGCCAGCAGTCTGACAGGGAGAAACACCATATATTTT
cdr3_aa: CASSLTGRNTIYF

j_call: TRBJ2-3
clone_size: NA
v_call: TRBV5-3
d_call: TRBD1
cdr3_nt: TGTGCCAGAAGCTTGATCCCCCGTCGGGACAGGAATTGGACAGATACGCAGTATTTT
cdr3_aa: CARSLIPRRDRNWTDTQYF

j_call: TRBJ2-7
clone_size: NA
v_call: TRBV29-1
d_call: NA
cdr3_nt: TGCAGCGTTGCTTTGACAGCTTCCTACGAGCAGTACTTC
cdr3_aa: CSVALTASYEQYF

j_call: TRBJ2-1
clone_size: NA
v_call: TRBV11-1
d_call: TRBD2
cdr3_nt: TGTGCCAGCAGCCCTAGCGGGAGAAAATTCAATGAGCAGTTCTTC
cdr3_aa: CASSPSGRKFNEQFF

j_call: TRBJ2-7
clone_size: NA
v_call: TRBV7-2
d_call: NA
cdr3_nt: TGTGCCAGCAGCTCCCCGCCCAGGGCCTACGAGCAGTACTTC
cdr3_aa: CASSSPPRAYEQYF

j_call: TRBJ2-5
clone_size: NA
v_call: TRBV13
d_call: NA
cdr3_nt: TGTGCCAGCAGCTTATTCGGGGGCCAAGAGACCCAGTACTTC
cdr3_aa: CASSLFGGQETQYF

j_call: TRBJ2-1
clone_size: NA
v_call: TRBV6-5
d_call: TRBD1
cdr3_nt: TGTGCCAGCAGTTTTCTTCCGACAGGGGGGGATGAGCAGTTCTTC
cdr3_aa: CASSFLPTGGDEQFF

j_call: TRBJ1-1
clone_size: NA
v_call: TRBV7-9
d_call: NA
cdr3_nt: TGTGCCAGCAGCGATCAATGGGGTGGCATGAACACTGAAGCTTTCTTT
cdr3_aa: CASSDQWGGMNTEAFF

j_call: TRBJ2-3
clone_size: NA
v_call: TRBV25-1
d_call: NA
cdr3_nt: TGTGCCAGCAGTTCTTTTAAGGTTCAGAGCACAGATACGCAGTATTTT
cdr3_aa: CASSSFKVQSTDTQYF

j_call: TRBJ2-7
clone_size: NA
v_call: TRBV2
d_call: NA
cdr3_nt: TGTGCCAGAGAGTCAGGGGACGAGCAGTACTTC
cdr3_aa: CARESGDEQYF

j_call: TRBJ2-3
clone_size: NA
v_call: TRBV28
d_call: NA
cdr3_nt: TGTGCCAGCACTGACTCTAGCACAGATACGCAGTATTTT
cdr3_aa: CASTDSSTDTQYF